These 17 T cell receptor beta chains originate from one sample sequenced in a study of T-cell reconstitution after alpha-beta-depleted transplantation in children. The TCRbeta library incorporated unique molecular identifiers. TCRdb analysed the PCR reads with MiXCR anew, one entry per CDR3 protein. The sample carries about 400,000 distinct CDR3 sequences, 13% recorded once. The sample here was PBMCs, taken from the stem cell graft. These receptors came from a human donor who donated a stem cell graft to a child with Fanconi anemia.

The gene calls are TRBV4-1 and TRBJ1-4; D not resolved. The CDR3 has 15 amino acids. Trimming took off 0 bases at V and 5 bases at J, with 10 bases between the two ends. CDR1 and CDR2 from the germline V gene are MGHRA and YSYEKL. The CDR3 sequence: CASSQDRAGNEKLFF. For the CDR3, the DNA is TGCGCCAGCAGCCAAGATCGGGCGGGGAATGAAAAACTGTTTTTT.

This clonotype was seen ten or more times. The chain links TRBV7-9 to TRBJ2-3, with D perhaps TRBD2 (6 bases). The CDR3 has 12 amino acids. Germline values: CDR1 SEHNR, CDR2 FQNEAQ (reference sequence). V was trimmed by 8 bases and J by 5 bases, leaving 11 bases between them. The CDR3 sequence: CASGGTRDTQYF. The CDR3, as DNA: TGTGCCAGCGGGGGGACGAGAGATACGCAGTATTTT.

CDR3 protein: CASSHAKDRYSNQPQHF. As DNA, the CDR3 is TGTGCCAGCAGCCACGCTAAGGACCGGTATAGCAATCAGCCCCAGCATTTT. The chain uses TRBV7-2 and TRBJ1-5; no reliable D call. V gave up 5 bases and J gave up 0 bases, with 17 bases separating them. Germline lookup yields CDR1 SGHTA and CDR2 FQGNSA. The CDR3 loop spans 17 amino acids.

The genes are TRBV5-5 and TRBJ1-6; D remains unclear. The CDR3 totals 17 residues. The germline CDR1 and CDR2 sequences are SGHKS and YYEKEE (reference sequence). Between the trimmed V and J ends, which lost 7 bases and 9 bases, there was a span of 26 bases. CDR3 region: CASQPDGYRAVSSPLHF. The CDR3 coding sequence is TGTGCCAGCCAACCTGACGGATATCGGGCGGTTAGTTCACCCCTCCACTTT.

This clonotype was observed once. This rearrangement joins TRBV6-5 to TRBJ1-1; D uncertain. The CDR3 contains 13 residues. Germline-derived CDR1 and CDR2 are MNHEY and SVGAGI. V was shortened by 2 bases and J by 5 bases, with 9 bases between the two germline ends. The CDR3 is CASSYERGTEAFF. CDR3 DNA: TGTGCCAGCAGTTACGAACGGGGTACTGAAGCTTTCTTT.

Many counts were recorded for this clonotype. The V and J genes are TRBV5-1 and TRBJ2-2, with 12 bases that match TRBD1. Germline V lookup: CDR1 SGHRS, CDR2 YFSETQ. The CDR3 covers 18 residues. After removal of 0 bases from V and 3 bases from J, the junction contained 6 bases not matched to a gene. CDR3 sequence reads: CASSLEGQGARDTGELFF. Written as DNA, the CDR3 is TGCGCCAGCAGCTTGGAGGGACAGGGGGCGCGGGACACCGGGGAGCTGTTTTTT.

This clonotype has ten or more counts. CDR3 sequence: CASSRESGNTIYF. CDR3 DNA sequence: TGCGCCAGCAGCCGGGAGTCTGGAAACACCATATATTTT. The chain joins TRBV5-1 to TRBJ1-3; D remains unclear. The CDR3 is made up of 13 amino acids. CDR1 and CDR2 (germline): SGHRS, YFSETQ. The V and J ends lost 4 bases and 1 base respectively, with 6 bases between them. Using reference TRBV5-1 and TRBJ1-3 for the parts outside the CDR3, the full variable domain is KAGVTQTPRYLIKTRGQQVTLSCSPISGHRSVSWYQQTPGQGLQFLFEYFSETQRNKGNFPGRFSGRQFSNSRSEMNVSTLELGDSALYLCASSRESGNTIYFGEGSWLTVV.

The chain is built from TRBV18 and TRBJ2-5; D is unclear. Between the trimmed V and J ends, which lost 0 bases and 5 bases, there was a span of 7 bases. Germline V gene sequence: CDR1 KGHSH, CDR2 LQKENI. This CDR3 has 13 amino acids. CDR3 in DNA: TGTGCCAGCTCACCACCGGTGGATGAGACCCAGTACTTC. Amino acid sequence: CASSPPVDETQYF.

V is TRBV4-3 and J is TRBJ1-5; D is unclear. This CDR3 comprises 16 residues. Germline-derived CDR1 and CDR2 are LGHNA and YSLEER. Trimming took 0 bases from V and 7 from J, leaving 16 bases between them. The CDR3 DNA reads TGCGCCAGCAGCCAAGAGCTGGGTCAAGGTCGACAGCCCCAGCATTTT. This translates into CASSQELGQGRQPQHF.

The table lists this clonotype with a few counts. The rearrangement links TRBV12-3 or TRBV12-4 to TRBJ2-2, with D possibly matching TRBD2 (5 bases). Trimming pared 7 bases from V and 1 base from J, leaving 13 bases between. This CDR3 is 15 amino acids long. CDR3: CASNPVAGNTGELFF. CDR3 nucleotides: TGTGCCAGCAACCCGGTGGCGGGGAACACCGGGGAGCTGTTTTTT.

The rearrangement uses TRBV12-3 or TRBV12-4 and TRBJ2-5; unclear D gene. The germline V and J ends were trimmed by 2 bases and 0 bases, with 7 bases remaining between them. The CDR3 contains 14 residues. CDR3 nucleotide sequence: TGTGCCAGCAGTTTATACTGGAACCAAGAGACCCAGTACTTC. Amino acids: CASSLYWNQETQYF.

J is TRBJ1-1 and V is TRBV5-7; D is possibly TRBD1 (6 bases). TRBV5-7 is classed as an ORF, of uncertain function. The CDR3 has 17 residues. The V gene lost 4 bases and the J gene lost 4 bases, with 23 bases spanning the gap. The chain's CDR3 is CASSLGHRVTPITEAFF. The CDR3 nucleotides read TGTGCCAGCAGCCTTGGTCACAGGGTCACCCCGATCACTGAAGCTTTCTTT.

In its sample, this clonotype was seen many times. The chain couples TRBV5-1 to TRBJ1-1, with no clear D. The CDR3 length is 12 residues. Germline V gene data show CDR1 as SGHRS and CDR2 as YFSETQ. V gave up 0 bases and J gave up 7 bases, with 7 bases separating them. The CDR3 region has the DNA TGCGCCAGCAGCTTGGTAGGGAATGAAGCTTTCTTT. It is translated as CASSLVGNEAFF.

The CDR3 bases are TGCAGTGCCGGACGACAGGCGGGAAACTATGGCTACACCTTC. Protein product: CSAGRQAGNYGYTF. This sequence joins TRBV20-1 and TRBJ1-2; D perhaps matches TRBD1 (6 bases). From germline, CDR1 is DFQATT and CDR2 SNEGSKA (reference sequence). V was shortened by 6 bases and J by 2 bases, with 16 bases between the two germline ends. The CDR3 has 14 amino acids.

The chain joins TRBV14 to TRBJ1-6, with D tentatively TRBD1 (5 bases). This CDR3 spans 15 amino acids. With 1 base removed from V and 10 bases from J, the gap between germline ends came to 14 bases. Germline lookup yields CDR1 SGHDN and CDR2 FVKESK. As DNA, the CDR3 is TGTGCCAGCAGCCAAGCCAGGCTCGGGGGATCACCCCTCCACTTT. Translated: CASSQARLGGSPLHF.

The chain employs TRBV4-2 and TRBJ1-6; D is undetermined. The V and J ends lost 4 bases and 6 bases respectively, with 19 bases between them. The CDR3 consists of 17 residues. The germline V gene has CDR1 LGHNA and CDR2 YNFKEQ. This chain's CDR3 is CASSPETATPINSPLHF. The CDR3 region has the DNA TGTGCCAGCAGCCCAGAAACAGCAACACCTATTAATTCACCCCTCCACTTT.

This clonotype was seen many times. J is TRBJ1-3 and V is TRBV9; D remains unclear. Between the trimmed V and J ends, which lost 0 bases and 0 bases, there was a span of 7 bases. This CDR3 region has 15 residues. The germline CDR1 and CDR2 sequences are SGDLS and YYNGEE. The CDR3 loop is CASSVEAPSGNTIYF. Written as DNA, the CDR3 is TGTGCCAGCAGCGTAGAAGCACCCTCTGGAAACACCATATATTTT. The full variable domain, in which reference TRBV9 and TRBJ1-3 provide the parts outside the CDR3, is DSGVTQTPKHLITATGQRVTLRCSPRSGDLSVYWYQQSLDQGLQFLIQYYNGEERAKGNILERFSAQQFPDLHSELNLSSLELGDSALYFCASSVEAPSGNTIYFGEGSWLTVV.